The 8 T cell receptor beta chains listed next were all sequenced from one sample in a study of cytomegalovirus exposure and HLA in healthy donors. It was with 60 Vbeta and 13 Jbeta primers that the PCR ran. The data were produced by immunoSEQ multiplex PCR, yet TCRdb's version contains in-frame clones alone and is incomplete. In the table there are more than 85,000 clones, roughly 80% of which are singletons. The sequenced material came from PBMCs. The receptors shown here come from a female donor in good health and CMV-seronegative.

The V call is TRBV10-3, the J call TRBJ2-2; no definite D call. The germline V gene encodes CDR1 ENHRY and CDR2 SYGVKD. Trimming took 0 bases from V and 3 from J, leaving 8 bases between them. This CDR3 region has 15 residues. In nucleotides, the CDR3 is TGTGCCATCAGTGAGTCTCTGGGCTACACCGGGGAGCTGTTTTTT. It encodes CAISESLGYTGELFF.

With regard to this clone: The CDR3 ends on some other residue instead of the conserved phenylalanine or tryptophan, so this is likely a read error. The chain uses TRBV10-3 and TRBJ1-2; tentative D call: TRBD1 (5 bases). The ends were cut back, 0 bases at V and 3 bases at J, with 8 bases in the middle. Germline lookup yields CDR1 ENHRY and CDR2 SYGVKD. This CDR3 contains 14 residues. In nucleotides, the CDR3 is TGTGCCATCAGTGAGTCGGGGGGGTACTATGGCTACACCCTC. Protein: CAISESGGYYGYTL.

V is TRBV28 and J is TRBJ2-7; unclear D gene. Germline CDR1 is MDHEN and CDR2 is SYDVKM. V was trimmed by 9 bases and J by 0 bases, leaving 9 bases between them. The CDR3 extends over 12 amino acids. CDR3 sequence: CASQRPSYEQYF. The CDR3 bases are TGTGCCAGTCAGAGGCCCTCCTACGAGCAGTACTTC.

This chain uses TRBV7-6 with TRBJ2-7, with TRBD1 matching 7 bases. Germline assignment: CDR1 SGHVS and CDR2 FNYEAQ. This CDR3 is built from 16 residues. Trimming at V came to 5 bases and at J to 3 bases, leaving 13 bases not matched to a gene. The CDR3 is CASSAFTGEFIYEQYF. In DNA, the CDR3 is TGTGCCAGCAGCGCCTTCACAGGGGAGTTCATCTACGAGCAGTACTTC.

This chain joins TRBV9 and TRBJ2-1, with TRBD2 matching 12 bases. The V segment lost 4 bases and the J segment 9 bases; nucleotides outside the gene matches: 11. The germline CDR1 and CDR2 sequences are SGDLS and YYNGEE. The CDR3 length is 16 residues. CDR3 region: CASSIPGTSGWGEQFF. As DNA, the CDR3 is TGTGCCAGCAGCATCCCCGGGACTAGCGGGTGGGGTGAGCAGTTCTTC. The variable domain in full, with the rest retrieved from reference TRBV9 and TRBJ2-1, is DSGVTQTPKHLITATGQRVTLRCSPRSGDLSVYWYQQSLDQGLQFLIQYYNGEERAKGNILERFSAQQFPDLHSELNLSSLELGDSALYFCASSIPGTSGWGEQFFGPGTRLTVL.

The chain recombines TRBV28 with TRBJ1-4, with D possibly being TRBD1 (5 bases). With 2 bases removed from V and 8 bases from J, the gap between germline ends came to 15 bases. The CDR3 runs to 15 residues. Germline V CDR1 and CDR2: MDHEN, SYDVKM. DNA of the CDR3: TGTGCCAGCAGTTTAAGGCGACCCGGGGGGGAAAAACTGTTTTTT. This sequence encodes CASSLRRPGGEKLFF.

This clone was counted a few times. Other nucleotide sequences from this sample produce the same CDR3. V is TRBV19 and J is TRBJ1-5; no definite D call. The V gene lost 1 base and the J gene lost 1 base, with 8 bases spanning the gap. This CDR3 is built from 15 residues. The germline gives CDR1 LNHDA, CDR2 SQIVND (reference sequence). The DNA for the CDR3 is TGTGCCAGTAGTATAGGGCAGAGGAGCAATCAGCCCCAGCATTTT. As protein: CASSIGQRSNQPQHF.

This clone came up once. J is TRBJ2-1 and V is TRBV27; D remains unclear. Germline CDR1 MNHEY, CDR2 SMNVEV (reference sequence). V was cut by 4 bases and J by 9 bases, with 16 bases left in between. The CDR3 consists of 14 residues. CDR3 sequence reads: CASSSFSGNGEQFF. The CDR3 region has the DNA TGTGCCAGCAGTTCGTTCTCGGGTAATGGTGAGCAGTTCTTC.